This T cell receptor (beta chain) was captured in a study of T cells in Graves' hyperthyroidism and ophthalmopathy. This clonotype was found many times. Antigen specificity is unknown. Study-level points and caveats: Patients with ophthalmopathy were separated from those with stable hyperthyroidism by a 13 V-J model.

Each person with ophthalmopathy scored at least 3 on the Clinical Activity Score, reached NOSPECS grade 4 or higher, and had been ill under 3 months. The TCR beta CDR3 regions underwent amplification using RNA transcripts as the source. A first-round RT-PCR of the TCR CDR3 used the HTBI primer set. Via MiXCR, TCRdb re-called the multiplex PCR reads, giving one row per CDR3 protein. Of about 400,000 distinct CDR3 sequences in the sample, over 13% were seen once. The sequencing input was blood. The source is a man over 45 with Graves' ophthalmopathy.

The CDR3 DNA sequence: TGCAGTGCTAGTGACAGCTATGGCTACACCTTC. Amino acids: CSASDSYGYTF. This sequence joins TRBV20-1 and TRBJ1-2; D may be TRBD1 (5 bases). The CDR3 contains 11 residues. V shed 3 bases and J shed 4 bases, with 6 bases lying between them. Germline CDR1 and CDR2: DFQATT and SNEGSKA (reference sequence).